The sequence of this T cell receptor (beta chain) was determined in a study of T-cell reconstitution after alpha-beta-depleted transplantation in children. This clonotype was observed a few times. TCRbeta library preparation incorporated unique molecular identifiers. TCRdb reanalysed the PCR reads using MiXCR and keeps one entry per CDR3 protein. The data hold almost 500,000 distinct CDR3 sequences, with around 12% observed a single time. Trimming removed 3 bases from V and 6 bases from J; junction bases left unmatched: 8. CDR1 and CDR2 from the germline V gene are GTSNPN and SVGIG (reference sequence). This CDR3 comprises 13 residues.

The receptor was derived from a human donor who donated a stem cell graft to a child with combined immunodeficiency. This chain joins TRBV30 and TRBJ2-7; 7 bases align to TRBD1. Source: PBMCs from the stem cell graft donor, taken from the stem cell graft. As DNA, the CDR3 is TGTGCCTGGAGGATGACAGGGAGTAGCGAGCAGTACTTC. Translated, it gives CAWRMTGSSEQYF.